This entry describes one TCR beta chain. With 1 base clipped from V and 8 bases from J, the junction kept 13 bases outside the gene matches. CDR1 and CDR2 from the germline V gene are MNHEY and SMNVEV (reference sequence). CDR3 length equals 16 residues. The source of the sample is a study of blood T cell repertoires in COVID-19. Measured with immunoSEQ multiplex PCR; TCRdb has only the in-frame clones, and not every one. The sample lists hundreds of thousands of clones; 89% were seen once. Sequencing was performed on PBMCs or T cells enriched from blood (not recorded which). The source of this sequence is a woman in her thirties with acute COVID-19. This rearrangement joins TRBV27 to TRBJ1-2, with 7 bases lining up with TRBD1. CDR3 protein: CASSLYGGQTIRGYTF. The CDR3 nucleotides read TGTGCCAGCAGTTTATATGGGGGACAGACAATAAGAGGCTACACCTTC.